The clone carrying this T cell receptor beta chain occurred once. As for treatment: preoperative locoregional IRX-2 cytokine immunotherapy. Preoperative locoregional IRX-2 cytokine immunotherapy was tested in the phase Ib source study. These data come from a study of preoperative IRX-2 immunotherapy in early breast cancer. Sequencing was performed with immunoSEQ multiplex PCR; in TCRdb, only in-frame clones are kept and a portion is missing. The sample lists around 95,000 clones; 86% were seen once. Sequenced material: tumor tissue, taken after IRX-2 immunotherapy. The receptor was derived from a human donor with breast cancer.

CDR3 nucleotide sequence: TGTGCCAGTAGTATCGTCTTCACCGGGGAGCTGTTTTTT. This encodes CASSIVFTGELFF. V gene TRBV19 combines with J gene TRBJ2-2; D gene uncertain. CDR3 size: 13 residues. The germline gives CDR1 LNHDA, CDR2 SQIVND (reference sequence). Trimming pared 3 bases from V and 4 bases from J, leaving 6 bases between.